The sequence of this T cell receptor (beta chain) was determined in a study of cytomegalovirus exposure and HLA in healthy donors. Study information: Some 200 million T cells yielded approximately 100 million unique TCR beta sequences, as an earlier analysis found. Study observations and caveats: Cytomegalovirus association was listed for approximately 160 TCR beta chains. In an earlier analysis, most TCR beta V segments were productive about 87% or about 30% of the time. In all likelihood, a cluster of highly shared sequence variants was a sequencing artifact.

From germline, CDR1 is GTSNPN and CDR2 SVGIG (reference sequence). V lost 0 bases to trimming and J lost 7 bases; unmatched junction nucleotides: 9. This CDR3 is 14 amino acids long. The PCR contained 60 Vbeta and 13 Jbeta primers. Libraries were prepared by immunoSEQ multiplex PCR; TCRdb keeps only in-frame clonotypes and omits some of them. The sample has 220,000 or so clones, 75% seen once. Worth noting for this clone: Its matching antigen is unknown.

The material sequenced was PBMCs. This TCR came from a woman aged 25 to 39 in good health and CMV-seronegative. V is TRBV30 and J is TRBJ2-7; 7 nucleotides match TRBD2. CDR3 in DNA: TGTGCCTGGAGTGTATCCCTGCAGGGAGGGGAGCAGTACTTC. It specifies CAWSVSLQGGEQYF.